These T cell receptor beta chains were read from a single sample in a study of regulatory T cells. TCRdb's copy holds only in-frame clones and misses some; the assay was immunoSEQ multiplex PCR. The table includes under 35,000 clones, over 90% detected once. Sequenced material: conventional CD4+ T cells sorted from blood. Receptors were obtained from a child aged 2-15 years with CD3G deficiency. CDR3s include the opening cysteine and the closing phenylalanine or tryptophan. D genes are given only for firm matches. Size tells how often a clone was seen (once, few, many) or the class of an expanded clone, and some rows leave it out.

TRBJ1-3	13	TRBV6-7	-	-	CASSHSAGNTIYF	TGTGCCAGCAGTCACAGTGCTGGAAACACCATATATTTT
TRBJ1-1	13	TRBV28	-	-	CASSLWRGAEAFF	TGTGCCAGCAGTTTATGGAGGGGCGCTGAAGCTTTCTTT
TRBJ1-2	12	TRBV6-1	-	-	CASSENQGGYTF	TGTGCCAGCAGTGAGAATCAGGGTGGCTACACCTTC
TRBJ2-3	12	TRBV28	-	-	CASSLGTDTQYF	TGTGCCAGCAGTTTAGGCACAGATACGCAGTATTTT
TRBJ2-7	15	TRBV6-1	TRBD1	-	CASSEGGTGTYEQYF	TGTGCCAGCAGTGAAGGGGGGACAGGTACCTACGAGCAGTACTTC
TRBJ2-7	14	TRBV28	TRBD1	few	CASSPYRTGHEQYF	TGTGCCAGCAGTCCCTACAGGACAGGGCATGAGCAGTACTTC
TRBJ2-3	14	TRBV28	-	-	CASSYGGATDTQYF	TGTGCCAGCAGTTATGGGGGAGCAACAGATACGCAGTATTTT
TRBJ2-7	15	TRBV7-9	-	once	CASSLGEDILYEQYF	TGTGCCAGCAGCTTAGGGGAGGACATTCTATACGAGCAGTACTTC
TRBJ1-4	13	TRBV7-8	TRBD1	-	CASSFDRDGELFF	TGTGCCAGCAGCTTCGACAGGGATGGAGAACTGTTTTTT
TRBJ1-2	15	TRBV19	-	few	CASSRTANLYEGYTF	TGTGCCAGTAGTCGGACGGCTAATTTGTACGAGGGCTACACCTTC
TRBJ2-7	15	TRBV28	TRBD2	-	CASSLRGGRANEQYF	TGTGCCAGCAGTTTACGGGGCGGGAGAGCGAACGAGCAGTACTTC
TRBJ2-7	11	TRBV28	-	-	CASSSRHEQYF	TGTGCCAGCAGTAGTCGGCACGAGCAGTACTTC
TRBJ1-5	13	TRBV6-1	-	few	CASRLGNNQPQHF	TGTGCCAGCAGGTTGGGGAACAATCAGCCCCAGCATTTT
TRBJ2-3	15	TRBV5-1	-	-	CASSFGVRGTDTQYF	TGCGCCAGCAGCTTCGGTGTCAGGGGAACAGATACGCAGTATTTT
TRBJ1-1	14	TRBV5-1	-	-	CASSLGTKTTEAFF	TGCGCCAGCAGCTTGGGGACAAAAACTACTGAAGCTTTCTTT
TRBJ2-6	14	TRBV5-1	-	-	CASSYGTGANVLTF	TGCGCCAGCAGTTACGGAACAGGGGCCAACGTCCTGACTTTC
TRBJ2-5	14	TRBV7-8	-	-	CASSRGAFRETQYF	TGTGCCAGCAGCCGGGGGGCGTTCCGGGAGACCCAGTACTTC
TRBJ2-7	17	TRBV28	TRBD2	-	CASSSPLAGVGGGEQYF	TGTGCCAGCAGTTCCCCACTAGCGGGAGTTGGTGGAGGCGAGCAGTACTTC
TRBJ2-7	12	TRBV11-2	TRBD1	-	CASSGDSPEQYF	TGTGCCAGCAGCGGGGACAGCCCCGAGCAGTACTTC
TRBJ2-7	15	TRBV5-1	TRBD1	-	CASSPGTGSRWEQYF	TGCGCCAGCAGCCCAGGGACAGGCTCTAGGTGGGAGCAGTACTTC
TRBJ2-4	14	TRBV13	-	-	CASSLRGAKNIQYF	TGTGCCAGCAGCTTACGAGGGGCCAAAAACATTCAGTACTTC
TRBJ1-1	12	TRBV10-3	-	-	CATAQGEGEAFF	TGTGCCACCGCACAGGGAGAGGGTGAAGCTTTCTTT
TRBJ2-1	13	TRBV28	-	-	CATREQSYNEQFF	TGTGCCACTAGGGAACAGTCCTACAATGAGCAGTTCTTC
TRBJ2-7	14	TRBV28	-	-	CASSLTSFLHEQYF	TGTGCCAGCAGTCTTACCTCCTTTCTCCACGAGCAGTACTTC
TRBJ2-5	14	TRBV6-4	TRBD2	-	CASSDPTGGETQYF	TGTGCCAGCAGTGACCCCACGGGGGGGGAGACCCAGTACTTC
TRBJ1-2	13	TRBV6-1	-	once	CASSGQTNYGYTF	TGTGCCAGCAGCGGACAGACTAACTATGGCTACACCTTC
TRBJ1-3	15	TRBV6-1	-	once	CASTRWRGEGNTIYF	TGTGCCAGCACCCGATGGCGGGGTGAGGGAAACACCATATATTTT
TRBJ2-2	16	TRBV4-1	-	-	CASSPLARGNTGELFF	TGCGCCAGCAGCCCTTTGGCCAGGGGGAACACCGGGGAGCTGTTTTTT
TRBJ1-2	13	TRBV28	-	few	CASRTTGTSGYTF	TGTGCCAGCAGAACGACAGGCACTAGTGGCTACACCTTC
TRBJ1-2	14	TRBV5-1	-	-	CASSLVPGADGYTF	TGCGCCAGCAGCTTGGTCCCGGGGGCGGATGGCTACACCTTC
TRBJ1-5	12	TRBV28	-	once	CASSWGDQPQHF	TGTGCCAGCAGTTGGGGGGATCAGCCCCAGCATTTT
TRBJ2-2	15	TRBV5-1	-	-	CASSLGNSLTGELFF	TGCGCCAGCAGCTTGGGCAATTCCCTAACCGGGGAGCTGTTTTTT
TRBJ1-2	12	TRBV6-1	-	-	CASSEYGEGYTF	TGTGCCAGCAGTGAATACGGGGAAGGCTACACCTTC
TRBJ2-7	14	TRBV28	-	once	CASRKNQGGGEQYF	TGTGCCAGTAGGAAAAATCAGGGAGGGGGAGAGCAGTACTTC
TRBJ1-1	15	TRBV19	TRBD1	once	CASSMVWTGGTEAFF	TGTGCCAGTAGTATGGTTTGGACAGGAGGCACTGAAGCTTTCTTT
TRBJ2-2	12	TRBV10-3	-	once	CAISPGLGELFF	TGTGCCATCAGCCCAGGGCTCGGGGAGCTGTTTTTT
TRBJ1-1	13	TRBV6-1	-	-	CASSAGVNTEAFF	TGTGCCAGCAGTGCCGGGGTTAACACTGAAGCTTTCTTT